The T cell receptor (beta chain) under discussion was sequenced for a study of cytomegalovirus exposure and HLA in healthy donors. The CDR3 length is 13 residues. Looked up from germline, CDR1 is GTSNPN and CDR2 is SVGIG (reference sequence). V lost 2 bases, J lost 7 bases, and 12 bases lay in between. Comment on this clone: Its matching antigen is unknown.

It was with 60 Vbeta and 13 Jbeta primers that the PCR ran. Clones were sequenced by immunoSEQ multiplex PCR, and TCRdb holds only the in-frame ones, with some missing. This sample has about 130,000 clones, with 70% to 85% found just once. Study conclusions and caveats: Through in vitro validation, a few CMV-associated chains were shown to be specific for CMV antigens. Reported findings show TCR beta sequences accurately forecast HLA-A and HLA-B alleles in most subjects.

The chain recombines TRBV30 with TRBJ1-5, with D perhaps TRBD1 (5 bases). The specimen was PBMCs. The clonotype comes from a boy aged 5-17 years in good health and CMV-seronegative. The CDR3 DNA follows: TGTGCCTGGAGTAATAGGGGTGAGCAGCCCCAGCATTTT. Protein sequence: CAWSNRGEQPQHF.